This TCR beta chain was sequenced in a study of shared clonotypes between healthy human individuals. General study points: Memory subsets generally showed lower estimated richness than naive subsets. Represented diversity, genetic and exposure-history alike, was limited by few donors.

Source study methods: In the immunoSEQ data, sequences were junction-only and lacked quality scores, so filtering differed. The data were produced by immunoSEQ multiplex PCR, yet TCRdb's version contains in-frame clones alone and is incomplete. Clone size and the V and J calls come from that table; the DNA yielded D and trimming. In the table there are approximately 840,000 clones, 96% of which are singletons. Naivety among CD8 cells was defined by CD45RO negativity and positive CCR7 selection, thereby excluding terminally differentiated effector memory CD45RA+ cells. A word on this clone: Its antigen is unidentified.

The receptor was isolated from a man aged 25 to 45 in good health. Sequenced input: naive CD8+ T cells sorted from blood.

The DNA of the CDR3 is TGTGCCAGCAACGAGCTGTTTTTT. Amino acids: CASNELFF. The rearrangement links TRBV7-9 to TRBJ2-2, with D unresolved. The CDR3 spans 8 residues. The germline V gene has CDR1 SEHNR and CDR2 FQNEAQ (reference sequence). V was shortened by 7 bases and J by 11 bases, with 2 bases between the two germline ends.